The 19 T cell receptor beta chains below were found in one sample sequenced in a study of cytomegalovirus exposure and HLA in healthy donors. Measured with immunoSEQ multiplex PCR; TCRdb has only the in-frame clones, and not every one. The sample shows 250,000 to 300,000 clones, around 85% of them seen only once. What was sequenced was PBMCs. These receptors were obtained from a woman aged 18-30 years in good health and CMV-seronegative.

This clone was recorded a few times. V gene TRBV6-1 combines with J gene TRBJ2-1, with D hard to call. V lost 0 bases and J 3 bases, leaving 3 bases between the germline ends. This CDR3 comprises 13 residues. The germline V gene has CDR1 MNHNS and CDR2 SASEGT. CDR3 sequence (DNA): TGTGCCAGCAGTGAAGCTATCTACAATGAGCAGTTCTTC. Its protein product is CASSEAIYNEQFF.

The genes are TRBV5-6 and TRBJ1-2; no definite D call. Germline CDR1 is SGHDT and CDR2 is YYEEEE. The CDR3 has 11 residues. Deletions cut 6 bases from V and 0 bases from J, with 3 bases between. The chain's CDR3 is CASTSNYGYTF. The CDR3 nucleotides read TGTGCCAGCACCTCTAACTATGGCTACACCTTC.

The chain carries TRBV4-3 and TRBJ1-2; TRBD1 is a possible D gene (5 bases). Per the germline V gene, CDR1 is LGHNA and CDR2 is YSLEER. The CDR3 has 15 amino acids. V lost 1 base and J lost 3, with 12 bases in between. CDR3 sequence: CASSQGPRADYGYTF. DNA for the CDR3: TGCGCCAGCAGCCAAGGACCCAGGGCGGACTATGGCTACACCTTC.

The CDR3 region has the DNA TGCGCCAGCAGCTCGCAGGGGAGATTCTCACCCCTCCACTTT. The encoded protein is CASSSQGRFSPLHF. The V gene is TRBV5-1, the J gene TRBJ1-6; maybe TRBD1 (6 bases). Germline CDR1 reads SGHRS; CDR2 reads YFSETQ. This CDR3 is 14 amino acids long. The ends were cut back, 3 bases at V and 10 bases at J, with 14 bases in the middle.

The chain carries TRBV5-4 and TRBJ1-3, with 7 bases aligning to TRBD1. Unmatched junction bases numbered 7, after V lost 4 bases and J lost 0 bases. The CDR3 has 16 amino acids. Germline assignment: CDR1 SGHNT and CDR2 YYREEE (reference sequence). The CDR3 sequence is CASSRTTGVSGNTIYF. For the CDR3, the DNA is TGTGCCAGCAGCAGAACAACAGGGGTCTCTGGAAACACCATATATTTT.

CDR3 DNA: TGTGCCAGCGGGGTTACTAGCGGGGGGGCCTACGAGCAGTACTTC. It is translated as CASGVTSGGAYEQYF. V is TRBV5-4 and J is TRBJ2-7; 13 bases line up with TRBD2. This CDR3 spans 15 amino acids. After removal of 7 bases from V and 2 bases from J, the junction contained 6 bases not matched to a gene. Germline values: CDR1 SGHNT, CDR2 YYREEE (reference sequence). The full variable domain, rest sourced from reference TRBV5-4 and TRBJ2-7, is ETGVTQSPTHLIKTRGQQVTLRCSSQSGHNTVSWYQQALGQGPQFIFQYYREEENGRGNFPPRFSGLQFPNYSSELNVNALELDDSALYLCASGVTSGGAYEQYFGPGTRLTVT.

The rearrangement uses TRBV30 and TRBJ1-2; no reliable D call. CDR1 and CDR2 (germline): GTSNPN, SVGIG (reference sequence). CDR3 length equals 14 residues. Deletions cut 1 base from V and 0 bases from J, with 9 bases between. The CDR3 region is CAWSGSGANYGYTF. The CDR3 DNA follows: TGTGCCTGGAGTGGTTCCGGGGCTAACTATGGCTACACCTTC.

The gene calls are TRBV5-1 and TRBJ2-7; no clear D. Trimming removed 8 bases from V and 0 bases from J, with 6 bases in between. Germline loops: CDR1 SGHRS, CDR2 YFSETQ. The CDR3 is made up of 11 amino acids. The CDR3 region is CASRSSYEQYF. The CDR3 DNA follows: TGCGCCAGTCGGTCCTCCTACGAGCAGTACTTC.

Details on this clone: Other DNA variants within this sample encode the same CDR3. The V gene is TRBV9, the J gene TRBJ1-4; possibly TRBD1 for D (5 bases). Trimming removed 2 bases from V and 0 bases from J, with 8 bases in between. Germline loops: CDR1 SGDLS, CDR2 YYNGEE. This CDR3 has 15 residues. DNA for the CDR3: TGTGCCAGCAGCGTTTCAGGGACAACTAATGAAAAACTGTTTTTT. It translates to CASSVSGTTNEKLFF.

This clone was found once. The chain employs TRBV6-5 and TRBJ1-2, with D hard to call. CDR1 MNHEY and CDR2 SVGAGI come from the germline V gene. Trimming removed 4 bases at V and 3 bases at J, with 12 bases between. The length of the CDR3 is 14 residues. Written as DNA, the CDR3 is TGTGCCAGCAGTTTTTTGGAGGGAGACTATGGCTACACCTTC. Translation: CASSFLEGDYGYTF.

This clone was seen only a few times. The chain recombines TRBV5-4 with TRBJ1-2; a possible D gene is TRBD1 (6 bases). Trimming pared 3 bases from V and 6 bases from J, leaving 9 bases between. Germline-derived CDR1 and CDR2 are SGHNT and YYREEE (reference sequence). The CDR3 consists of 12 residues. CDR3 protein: CASSSTGNGYTF. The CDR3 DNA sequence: TGTGCCAGCAGCTCCACAGGGAATGGCTACACCTTC.

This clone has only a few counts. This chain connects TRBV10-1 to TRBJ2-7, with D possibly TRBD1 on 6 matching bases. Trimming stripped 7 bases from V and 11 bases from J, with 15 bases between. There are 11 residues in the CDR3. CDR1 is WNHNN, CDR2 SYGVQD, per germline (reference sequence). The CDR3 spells CASILKGEKYF. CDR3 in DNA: TGCGCCAGCATCCTAAAGGGGGAGAAGTACTTC.

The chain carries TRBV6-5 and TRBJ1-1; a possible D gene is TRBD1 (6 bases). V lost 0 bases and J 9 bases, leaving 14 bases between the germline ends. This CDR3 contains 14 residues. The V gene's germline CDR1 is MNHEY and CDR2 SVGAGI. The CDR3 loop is CASSYSGGEGQAFF. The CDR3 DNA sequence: TGTGCCAGCAGTTACTCAGGGGGGGAGGGGCAAGCTTTCTTT.

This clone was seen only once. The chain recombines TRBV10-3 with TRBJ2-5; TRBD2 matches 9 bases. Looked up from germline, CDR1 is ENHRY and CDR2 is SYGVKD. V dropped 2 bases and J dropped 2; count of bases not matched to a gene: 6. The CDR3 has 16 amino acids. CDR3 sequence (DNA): TGTGCCATCAGTGAGGAAGGGACTAGCAGACAAGAGACCCAGTACTTC. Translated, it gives CAISEEGTSRQETQYF.

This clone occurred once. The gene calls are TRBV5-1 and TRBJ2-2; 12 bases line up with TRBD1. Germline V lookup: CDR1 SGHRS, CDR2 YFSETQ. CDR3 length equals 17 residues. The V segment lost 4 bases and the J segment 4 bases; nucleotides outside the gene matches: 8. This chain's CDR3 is CASSPLGTGGSTGELFF. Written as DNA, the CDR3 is TGCGCCAGCAGCCCTCTCGGGACAGGGGGCAGCACCGGGGAGCTGTTTTTT.

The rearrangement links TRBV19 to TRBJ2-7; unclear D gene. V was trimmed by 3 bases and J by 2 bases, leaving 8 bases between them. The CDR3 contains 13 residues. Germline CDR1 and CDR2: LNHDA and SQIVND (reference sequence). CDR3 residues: CASSIELAYEQYF. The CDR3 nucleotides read TGTGCCAGTAGTATCGAATTAGCCTACGAGCAGTACTTC.

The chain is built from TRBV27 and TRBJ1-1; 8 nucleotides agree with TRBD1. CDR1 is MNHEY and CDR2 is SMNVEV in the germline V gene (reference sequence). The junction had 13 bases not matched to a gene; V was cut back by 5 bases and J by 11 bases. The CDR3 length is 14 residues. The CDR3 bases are TGTGCCAGCAGTACCTACAGGGGGGGAGGGGAGGCTTTCTTT. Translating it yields CASSTYRGGGEAFF.

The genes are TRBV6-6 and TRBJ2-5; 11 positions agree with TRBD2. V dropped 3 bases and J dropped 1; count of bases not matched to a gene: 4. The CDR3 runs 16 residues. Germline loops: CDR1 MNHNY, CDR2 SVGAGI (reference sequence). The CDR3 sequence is CASSYLAGGSQETQYF. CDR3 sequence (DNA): TGTGCCAGCAGTTATCTAGCGGGGGGATCCCAAGAGACCCAGTACTTC.

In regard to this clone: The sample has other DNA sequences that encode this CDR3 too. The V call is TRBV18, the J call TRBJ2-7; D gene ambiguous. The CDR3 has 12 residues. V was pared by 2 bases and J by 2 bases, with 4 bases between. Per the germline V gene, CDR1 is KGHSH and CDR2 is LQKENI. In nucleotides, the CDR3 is TGTGCCAGCTCACCATTTACCTACGAGCAGTACTTC. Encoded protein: CASSPFTYEQYF. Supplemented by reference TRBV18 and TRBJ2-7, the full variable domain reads NAGVMQNPRHLVRRRGQEARLRCSPMKGHSHVYWYRQLPEEGLKFMVYLQKENIIDESGMPKERFSAEFPKEGPSILRIQQVVRGDSAAYFCASSPFTYEQYFGPGTRLTVT.